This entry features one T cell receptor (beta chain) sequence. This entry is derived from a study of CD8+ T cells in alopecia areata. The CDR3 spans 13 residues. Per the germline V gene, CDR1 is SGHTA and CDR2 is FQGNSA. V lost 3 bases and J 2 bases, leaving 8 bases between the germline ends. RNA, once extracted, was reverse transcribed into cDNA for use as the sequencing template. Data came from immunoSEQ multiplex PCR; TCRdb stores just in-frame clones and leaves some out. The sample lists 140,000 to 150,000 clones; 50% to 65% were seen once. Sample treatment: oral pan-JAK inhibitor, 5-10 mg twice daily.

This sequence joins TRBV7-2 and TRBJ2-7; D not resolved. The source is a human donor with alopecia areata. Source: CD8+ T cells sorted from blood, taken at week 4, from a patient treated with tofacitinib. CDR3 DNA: TGTGCCAGCAGCTTTTCAGTTACCTACGAGCAGTACTTC. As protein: CASSFSVTYEQYF.